This TCR beta chain is from a study of CD8 T cells in ankylosing spondylitis. Study results and caveats: Among TCR beta sequences, a motif of roughly 8 highly homologous variants appeared characteristic of ankylosing spondylitis blood.

This clonotype has at least ten counts. What it recognizes is unknown. Via MiXCR, TCRdb re-called the 5' RACE reads, giving one row per CDR3 protein. The table includes a few hundred thousand distinct CDR3 sequences, 5.5% to 7.5% detected once. The CDR3 totals 13 residues. The V gene's germline CDR1 is KGHDR and CDR2 SFDVKD. V was trimmed by 10 bases and J by 1 base, leaving 12 bases between them. The rearrangement uses TRBV24-1 and TRBJ2-5, with a weak D call TRBD1 (6 bases). The sequence was collected from a male donor with ankylosing spondylitis. The source material was blood, either unsorted or a sorted T cell fraction (not recorded which). This CDR3 is CATEDRTQETQYF. DNA of the CDR3: TGTGCCACTGAAGACAGGACCCAAGAGACCCAGTACTTC.